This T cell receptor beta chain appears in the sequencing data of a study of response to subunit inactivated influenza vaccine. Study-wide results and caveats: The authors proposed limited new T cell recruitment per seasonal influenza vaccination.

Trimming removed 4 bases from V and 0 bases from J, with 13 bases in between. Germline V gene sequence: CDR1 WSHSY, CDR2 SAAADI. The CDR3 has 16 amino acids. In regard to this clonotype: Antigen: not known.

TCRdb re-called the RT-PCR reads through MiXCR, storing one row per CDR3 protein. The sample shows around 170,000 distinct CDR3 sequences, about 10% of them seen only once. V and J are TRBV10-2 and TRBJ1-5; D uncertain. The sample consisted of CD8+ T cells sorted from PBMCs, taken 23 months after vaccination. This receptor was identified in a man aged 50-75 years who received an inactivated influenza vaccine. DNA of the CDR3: TGCGCCAGCAGTGGTTCAGGAGGGTATAGCAATCAGCCCCAGCATTTT. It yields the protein CASSGSGGYSNQPQHF.